This T cell receptor (beta chain) is from a study of blood T cell repertoires in COVID-19. Individuals drawn from about two dozen US areas were roughly 18 to 95 years old. Membership in each cohort depended on participant-reported clinical history. Original handling: Amplified reference gene primers provided the basis for estimating nucleated cell counts. The data were produced by immunoSEQ multiplex PCR, yet TCRdb's version contains in-frame clones alone and is incomplete. That table is the source of V, J and clone size, and D and trimming were worked out from the DNA. Of 200,000 to 250,000 clones in the sample, more than 80% were seen once. Germline V gives CDR1 SGHTA, CDR2 FQGNSA. This CDR3 has 12 residues. Trimming removed 6 bases from V and 7 bases from J, with 9 bases in between. This clone is a singleton in its sample.

The chain links TRBV7-2 to TRBJ2-2; maybe TRBD2 (6 bases). This receptor was taken from a woman aged 40 to 55 with acute COVID-19. Material: PBMCs or T cells enriched from blood (not recorded which). The CDR3 sequence: CASSPSVGELFF. The CDR3 nucleotides are TGTGCCAGCAGTCCTAGCGTCGGGGAGCTGTTTTTT. The whole variable domain, filled in from reference TRBV7-2 and TRBJ2-2, reads GAGVSQSPSNKVTEKGKDVELRCDPISGHTALYWYRQSLGQGLEFLIYFQGNSAPDKSGLPSDRFSAERTGGSVSTLTIQRTQQEDSAVYLCASSPSVGELFFGEGSRLTVL.